Each of the 4 T cell receptor beta chains below was sequenced from the same sample in a study of metastatic and nonmetastatic thyroid tumors. From the PCR reads, TCRdb re-called clones with MiXCR. The top ten hold more than 9% of the sample, which has about 41,000 clones, 28% seen once. All patients were untreated before thyroid surgery. Sequencing was performed on blood. These TCRs come from a male donor with papillary thyroid cancer or a benign thyroid nodule (not recorded which). Some clones in this sample may be carry-over from other donors' samples.

On this clone itself: One end of the junction does not line up with germline, which may come from a read error. CDR3 DNA: TGCGCCAGCAGCCAAGACATCGGGAAAGCCTCTGGGAACACCATATATTTT. This translates into CASSQDIGKASGNTIYF. The chain is built from TRBV4-1 and TRBJ1-3; no reliable D call. Per germline, CDR1 MGHRA and CDR2 YSYEKL. The CDR3 is 17 amino acids.

The table lists this clone with many counts. This rearrangement joins TRBV24-1 to TRBJ2-1, with TRBD2 matching 7 bases. The CDR3 spans 14 residues. The ends lost 4 bases at V and 7 bases at J; junction bases unmatched: 6. CDR1 is KGHDR, CDR2 SFDVKD, per germline. CDR3 nucleotide sequence: TGTGCCACCAGTGAAACCGGGGGGTTGAATGAGCAGTTCTTC. Its translation is CATSETGGLNEQFF.

V is TRBV7-6 and J is TRBJ1-4, with D hard to call. The CDR3 runs 17 residues. The germline V gene has CDR1 SGHVS and CDR2 FNYEAQ. V shed 1 base and J shed 4 bases, with 16 bases lying between them. The CDR3 DNA follows: TGTGCCAGCAGCTTAGTCTTCGAGCTCGTGGGTAATGAAAAACTGTTTTTT. This translates into CASSLVFELVGNEKLFF.

The chain is built from TRBV11-2 and TRBJ2-1, with TRBD2 identical over 14 bases. The V and J ends lost 5 bases and 2 bases, in that order; junction bases with no gene match: 2. This CDR3 has 16 amino acids. Germline V gives CDR1 SGHAT, CDR2 FQNNGV. The CDR3 here is CASSVTSGGAYNEQFF. As DNA, the CDR3 is TGTGCCAGCAGCGTGACTAGCGGGGGGGCCTACAATGAGCAGTTCTTC.